The clone carrying this T cell receptor (beta chain) was observed at least ten times. What it binds is not known. Described time point: newly diagnosed GD, antithyroid drugs for less than 3 months. PBMC RNA served as the TCR library source. Construction of the TCR beta libraries employed iRepertoire HTBI primers in conjunction with Arm-PCR of CDR3 regions. TCRdb independently ran MiXCR on the multiplex PCR reads; one entry per CDR3 protein. The sample has hundreds of thousands of distinct CDR3 sequences; roughly a sixth are singletons. The germline V and J ends were trimmed by 3 bases and 14 bases, with 25 bases remaining between them. The CDR3 has 15 residues. The data are from a study of regulatory T cells in long-lasting Graves disease. Study-wide background: Antithyroid drug use was under 3 months in newly diagnosed Graves' patients.

Whole-study findings and limits: Persistent disease favored TRBV28, TRBJ1-2 and TRBJ2-5. TCR diversity in persistent Graves' patients was below that of newly diagnosed ones.

The TCR was taken from a female donor with Graves disease. Sequencing was performed on peripheral blood mononuclear cells (PBMCs), taken at new diagnosis, from a patient treated with antithyroid drugs. V is TRBV12-3 or TRBV12-4 and J is TRBJ1-2; no definite D call. Here the CDR3 reads CASSLGPGRPPIWTF. CDR3 nucleotides: TGTGCCAGCAGTTTGGGTCCGGGTCGACCTCCCATCTGGACCTTC.